Described below is a single TCR beta chain sequence and its context. CDR1 is SGHTA, CDR2 FQGNSA, per germline. V was cut by 2 bases and J by 8 bases, with 6 bases left in between. The CDR3 consists of 12 residues. These data originate in a study of identifying expanded T cells in peripheral blood. Sequencing used immunoSEQ multiplex PCR; TCRdb keeps in-frame clones, though not all of them. The profile covers approximately 50,000 clones, with 82% appearing a single time and 11% to 15% taken by the ten largest. Source material: blood. The gene calls are TRBV7-2 and TRBJ1-4, with D uncertain. This TCR derives from a person aged 18 to 70 in good health. The DNA for the CDR3 is TGTGCCAGCAGCTTAAGCCAGGAAAAACTGTTTTTT. Translating it yields CASSLSQEKLFF.